These 5 T cell receptor beta chains originate from one sample sequenced in a study of T cells in Graves' hyperthyroidism and ophthalmopathy. RNA transcripts served as the template for amplifying TCR beta CDR3 regions. Using the HTBI primer set, a first-round RT-PCR was run on the TCR CDR3. A single record per CDR3 protein comes from TCRdb applying MiXCR to the multiplex PCR reads. Of over 700,000 distinct CDR3 sequences in the sample, around 20% were seen once. The sequenced sample was blood. The receptor set was obtained from a woman in her fifties or sixties with Graves' hyperthyroidism that later progressed to Graves' ophthalmopathy.

A remark on this clonotype: A junction boundary mismatches the germline segment, possibly from a read error. The chain joins TRBV5-1 to TRBJ2-1; the match to TRBD1 covers 8 bases. Germline CDR1 is SGHRS and CDR2 is YFSETQ. The CDR3 contains 14 residues. This CDR3 reads CANSLEDRVNEQFF. CDR3 nucleotides: TGCGCCAACAGCTTGGAGGACAGGGTAAATGAGCAGTTCTTC.

The chain has TRBV28 and TRBJ1-1; no definite D call. The CDR3 contains 13 residues. V was pared by 6 bases and J by 2 bases, with 10 bases between. Germline V gene lookup returns CDR1 MDHEN and CDR2 SYDVKM. The CDR3 here is CASSITFNTEAFF. CDR3 coding DNA: TGTGCCAGCAGCATAACCTTTAACACTGAAGCTTTCTTT.

This clonotype appeared many times. The chain has TRBV20-1 and TRBJ2-3, with TRBD2 matching over 9 bases. The CDR3 runs 14 residues. The V gene end was trimmed by 8 bases and the J gene end by 4 bases; junction bases not matched to a gene: 10. Germline values: CDR1 DFQATT, CDR2 SNEGSKA (reference sequence). CDR3 loop: CSTPRGGGADTQYF. CDR3 in DNA: TGCAGTACCCCAAGGGGCGGGGGGGCAGATACGCAGTATTTT.

In this sample, this clonotype turned up many times. V and J are TRBV18 and TRBJ1-1; D remains ambiguous. Per the germline V gene, CDR1 is KGHSH and CDR2 is LQKENI. This CDR3 is 16 amino acids long. V shed 2 bases and J shed 3 bases, with 16 bases lying between them. The CDR3 loop reads CASSPRLSGADTEAFF. The CDR3 DNA reads TGTGCCAGCTCACCAAGGTTGAGCGGTGCGGACACTGAAGCTTTCTTT.

The rearrangement uses TRBV2 and TRBJ1-2, with D uncertain. CDR1 is SNHLY, CDR2 FYNNEI, per germline. CDR3 length: 14 amino acids. V lost 7 bases, J lost 5 bases, and 17 bases lay in between. The CDR3 DNA sequence: TGTGCCAGCAACCCGGGCCCCGAGCTTTATGGCTACACCTTC. This encodes CASNPGPELYGYTF.